This TCR beta chain came from a study of OX40 agonist ivuxolimab in advanced cancers. Assay used: immunoSEQ multiplex PCR; TCRdb lists only in-frame clones, some missing. The sample records approximately 160,000 clones, 94% being singletons. About this clone itself: As yet, its antigen is unknown.

Exclusion of a patient followed from autoimmune disease history or systemic immunosuppression. Study-level findings and limits: Expanded peripheral T cell antigen specificity was not determined.

Source: CD4+ or CD8+ T cells sorted from blood, taken in a trial of the OX40 agonist ivuxolimab. The clonotype comes from an adult with an advanced solid tumor such as melanoma, head and neck, liver or kidney cancer.

This CDR3 reads CASSPGTSGDYEQYF. CDR3 coding DNA: TGTGCCAGCAGCCCCGGGACTAGCGGGGATTACGAGCAGTACTTC. This chain connects TRBV11-2 to TRBJ2-7; the match to TRBD2 covers 13 bases. In germline, CDR1 is SGHAT, CDR2 FQNNGV. CDR3 length: 15 residues. The V segment lost 5 bases and the J segment 4 bases; nucleotides outside the gene matches: 5.